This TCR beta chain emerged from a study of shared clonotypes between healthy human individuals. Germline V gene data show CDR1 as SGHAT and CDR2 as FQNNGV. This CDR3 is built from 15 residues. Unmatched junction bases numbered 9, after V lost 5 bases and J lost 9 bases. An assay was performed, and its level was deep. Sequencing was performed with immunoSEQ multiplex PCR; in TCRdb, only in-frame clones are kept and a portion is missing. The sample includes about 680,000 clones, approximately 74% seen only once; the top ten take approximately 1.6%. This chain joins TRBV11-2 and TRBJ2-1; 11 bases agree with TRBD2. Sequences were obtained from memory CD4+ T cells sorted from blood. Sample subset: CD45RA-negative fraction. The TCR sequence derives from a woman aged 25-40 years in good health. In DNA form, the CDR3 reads TGTGCCAGCAGCAAAAGCGGACTAGCGGGTGGTGAGCAGTTCTTC. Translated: CASSKSGLAGGEQFF.